This passage covers 20 T cell receptor beta chains from one sample sequenced in a study of siplizumab effects on memory and regulatory T cells. Clones were sequenced by immunoSEQ multiplex PCR, and TCRdb holds only the in-frame ones, with some missing. Counted here are some 81,000 clones, roughly 94% occurring once; the ten biggest clones make up about 18%. Sample: CD8+ T cells sorted from blood. These receptors were taken from a human donor in good health.

V is TRBV5-1 and J is TRBJ2-5; 11 nucleotides line up with TRBD2. V shed 0 bases, J shed 4 bases, and the junction held 11 bases outside the gene matches. There are 18 residues in the CDR3. The V gene's germline CDR1 is SGHRS and CDR2 YFSETQ. The CDR3 sequence: CASSLGSVTSGRPETQYF. The CDR3 DNA is TGCGCCAGCAGCTTGGGATCGGTAACTAGCGGGAGACCAGAGACCCAGTACTTC.

The chain uses TRBV19 and TRBJ2-5, with 10 positions matching TRBD2. Trimming cost V 5 bases and J 2 bases; bases outside gene matches: 20. Germline lookup yields CDR1 LNHDA and CDR2 SQIVND (reference sequence). This CDR3 is 20 amino acids long. The CDR3 DNA sequence: TGTGCCAGTAGTTGGAGGGCGGGGGGCTTCCTAGCGGGAGAGCAAGAGACCCAGTACTTC. Encoded protein: CASSWRAGGFLAGEQETQYF.

The rearrangement uses TRBV28 and TRBJ1-5; D may be TRBD1 (6 bases). Trimming shortened V by 3 bases and J by 9 bases, and 15 bases separated the two germline ends. Per germline, CDR1 MDHEN and CDR2 SYDVKM. The CDR3 is 14 amino acids. The CDR3 reads CASSFRTVGRPQHF. For the CDR3, the DNA is TGTGCCAGCAGTTTCCGGACAGTTGGGAGGCCCCAGCATTTT.

The J gene is TRBJ2-3, the V gene TRBV6-5; D gene uncertain. Trimming shortened V by 4 bases and J by 5 bases, and 13 bases separated the two germline ends. In germline, CDR1 is MNHEY, CDR2 SVGAGI. The CDR3 is 14 residues long. CDR3 nucleotide sequence: TGTGCCAGCAGTTCAACCGATGAGGAAGATACGCAGTATTTT. Translated, it gives CASSSTDEEDTQYF.

The rearrangement links TRBV6-1 to TRBJ2-7; D is ambiguous. Trimming removed 2 bases at V and 5 bases at J, with 13 bases between. CDR3 length: 14 amino acids. Germline V gives CDR1 MNHNS, CDR2 SASEGT. The CDR3 nucleotides read TGTGCCAGCAGTGAAACCGTCTTGGGCGACGAGCAGTACTTC. This encodes CASSETVLGDEQYF.

The V and J genes are TRBV19 and TRBJ2-3; D is possibly TRBD2 (6 bases). V was clipped by 3 bases and J by 2 bases, with 9 bases between them. Germline V gene data show CDR1 as LNHDA and CDR2 as SQIVND (reference sequence). The CDR3 totals 14 residues. CDR3 nucleotide sequence: TGTGCCAGTAGTATTGGGACTGTCACAGATACGCAGTATTTT. Its protein is CASSIGTVTDTQYF. The entire variable domain, with the rest obtained from reference TRBV19 and TRBJ2-3, is as follows: DGGITQSPKYLFRKEGQNVTLSCEQNLNHDAMYWYRQDPGQGLRLIYYSQIVNDFQKGDIAEGYSVSREKKESFPLTVTSAQKNPTAFYLCASSIGTVTDTQYFGPGTRLTVL.

CDR3 sequence (DNA): TGTGCCAGTAGCACGGGTCCTGAGCAGTTCTTC. It yields the protein CASSTGPEQFF. This chain links TRBV19 with TRBJ2-1; D gene ambiguous. Between the trimmed V and J ends, which lost 6 bases and 9 bases, there was a span of 9 bases. The CDR3 consists of 11 residues. Per the germline V gene, CDR1 is LNHDA and CDR2 is SQIVND (reference sequence).

CDR3: CAWRASGYNEQFF. CDR3 bases: TGTGCCTGGAGGGCTAGCGGCTACAATGAGCAGTTCTTC. The rearrangement uses TRBV30 and TRBJ2-1; TRBD2 matches at 7 bases. Trimming removed 3 bases from V and 3 bases from J; junction bases left unmatched: 2. The CDR3 contains 13 residues. The germline gives CDR1 GTSNPN, CDR2 SVGIG (reference sequence). Full variable domain (missing parts from reference TRBV30 and TRBJ2-1): SQTIHQWPATLVQPVGSPLSLECTVEGTSNPNLYWYRQAAGRGLQLLFYSVGIGQISSEVPQNLSASRPQDRQFILSSKKLLLSDSGFYLCAWRASGYNEQFFGPGTRLTVL.

The chain couples TRBV25-1 to TRBJ2-7; TRBD2 might be the D (6 bases). Germline CDR1 reads MGHDK; CDR2 reads SYGVNS. This CDR3 has 12 residues. The V and J ends lost 9 bases and 2 bases respectively, with 11 bases between them. In DNA form, the CDR3 reads TGTGCCAGTCGGGACTGGGCCTACGAGCAGTACTTC. It specifies CASRDWAYEQYF.

This clone appeared a single time. The chain couples TRBV12-5 to TRBJ2-3; a possible D gene is TRBD1 (5 bases). The germline V gene has CDR1 LGHNT and CDR2 FRNRAP. V gave up 7 bases and J gave up 0 bases, with 26 bases separating them. This CDR3 is 19 amino acids long. As DNA, the CDR3 is TGTGCTAGTGTTCTTTATAGGGTAGTGGAACAGGATAGCACAGATACGCAGTATTTT. It translates to CASVLYRVVEQDSTDTQYF.

The genes are TRBV6-1 and TRBJ1-2; unclear D gene. Trimming took off 1 base at V and 0 bases at J, with 6 bases between the two ends. The CDR3 totals 14 residues. The germline CDR1 and CDR2 sequences are MNHNS and SASEGT. In nucleotides, the CDR3 is TGTGCCAGCAGTGAAGGGCGGACTAACTATGGCTACACCTTC. Amino acid sequence: CASSEGRTNYGYTF.

The rearrangement links TRBV29-1 to TRBJ2-7; TRBD1 matches at 9 bases. The ends lost 6 bases at V and 7 bases at J; junction bases unmatched: 10. This CDR3 has 13 residues. Looked up from germline, CDR1 is SQVTM and CDR2 is ANQGSEA. CDR3: CSVKTGGTREQYF. Here the CDR3 DNA reads TGCAGCGTGAAGACAGGGGGAACGAGAGAGCAGTACTTC.

J is TRBJ2-1 and V is TRBV6-1, with TRBD2 as a possible D gene (6 bases). Per germline, CDR1 MNHNS and CDR2 SASEGT. This CDR3 is built from 12 residues. The germline V and J ends were trimmed by 8 bases and 5 bases, with 10 bases remaining between them. The CDR3 DNA reads as TGTGCCAGCGGGAGGCTTAACAATGAGCAGTTCTTC. Its translation: CASGRLNNEQFF.

The chain links TRBV4-1 to TRBJ2-1, with TRBD2 identical over 9 bases. V gave up 3 bases and J gave up 7 bases; unmatched junction bases: 10. CDR1 is MGHRA, CDR2 YSYEKL, per germline. The CDR3 runs to 16 residues. The CDR3 region has the DNA TGCGCCAGCAGCCACACATATAGCGGGAGCTTGAATGAGCAGTTCTTC. Amino acid sequence: CASSHTYSGSLNEQFF.

This chain links TRBV7-2 with TRBJ1-1, with a possible D match to TRBD1 (5 bases). Germline CDR1 and CDR2: SGHTA and FQGNSA. The CDR3 consists of 16 residues. Trimming shortened V by 5 bases and J by 1 base, and 17 bases separated the two germline ends. The chain's CDR3 is CASSRKGGHSNTEAFF. CDR3 DNA: TGTGCCAGCAGCCGCAAAGGTGGACATTCGAACACTGAAGCTTTCTTT.

The CDR3 is CASSLDRSFYEQYF. DNA for the CDR3: TGTGCCAGCAGCTTGGATCGGTCTTTCTACGAGCAGTACTTC. The chain uses TRBV5-6 and TRBJ2-7, with D unclear. CDR3 length equals 14 residues. Trimming took off 0 bases at V and 3 bases at J, with 10 bases between the two ends. Germline values: CDR1 SGHDT, CDR2 YYEEEE.

The rearrangement links TRBV6-1 to TRBJ2-7; 8 bases match TRBD1. Losses at the gene ends were 2 bases for V and 7 bases for J; bases not matched to a gene: 10. CDR1 MNHNS and CDR2 SASEGT come from the germline V gene. This CDR3 spans 15 amino acids. This CDR3 reads CASSEFTGGSREQYF. The CDR3 DNA reads as TGTGCCAGCAGTGAATTTACAGGGGGATCGAGGGAGCAGTACTTC.

The count of this clone is one. The gene calls are TRBV19 and TRBJ2-1; 8 nucleotides match TRBD2. V gave up 4 bases and J gave up 5 bases; unmatched junction bases: 16. The germline V gene encodes CDR1 LNHDA and CDR2 SQIVND (reference sequence). The CDR3 extends over 18 amino acids. The CDR3 loop is CASSKTRQREIIHNEQFF. The DNA of the CDR3 is TGTGCCAGTAGTAAAACCCGACAGCGGGAGATCATCCACAATGAGCAGTTCTTC.

This clone was recorded only once. CDR3 sequence: CASSALQSGNYNEQFF. CDR3 in DNA: TGTGCCAGCAGCGCGCTGCAAAGCGGGAACTACAATGAGCAGTTCTTC. The chain has TRBV9 and TRBJ2-1, with TRBD2 matching 7 bases. The CDR3 is 16 amino acids. Looked up from germline, CDR1 is SGDLS and CDR2 is YYNGEE. Unmatched junction bases numbered 9, after V lost 3 bases and J lost 3 bases.

This sequence joins TRBV7-9 and TRBJ2-2, with 9 nucleotides matching TRBD1. V dropped 5 bases and J dropped 4; count of bases not matched to a gene: 14. Germline loops: CDR1 SEHNR, CDR2 FQNEAQ (reference sequence). The CDR3 totals 18 residues. CDR3 sequence: CASSTPPRTGDRTGELFF. In DNA, the CDR3 is TGTGCCAGCAGCACTCCCCCCCGGACAGGGGATCGCACCGGGGAGCTGTTTTTT.